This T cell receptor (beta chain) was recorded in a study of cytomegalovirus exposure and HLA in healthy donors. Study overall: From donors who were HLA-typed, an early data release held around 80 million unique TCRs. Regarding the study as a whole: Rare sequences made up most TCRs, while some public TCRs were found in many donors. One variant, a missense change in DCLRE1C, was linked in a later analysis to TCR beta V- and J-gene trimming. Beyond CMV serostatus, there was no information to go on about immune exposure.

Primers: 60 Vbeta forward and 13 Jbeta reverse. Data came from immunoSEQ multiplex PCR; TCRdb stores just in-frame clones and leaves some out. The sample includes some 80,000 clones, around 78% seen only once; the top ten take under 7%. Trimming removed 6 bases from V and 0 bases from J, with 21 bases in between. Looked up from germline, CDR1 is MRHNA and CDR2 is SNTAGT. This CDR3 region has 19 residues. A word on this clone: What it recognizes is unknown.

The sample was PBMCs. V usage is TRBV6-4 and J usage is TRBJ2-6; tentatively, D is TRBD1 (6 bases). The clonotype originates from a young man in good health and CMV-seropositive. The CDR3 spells CASSAIPGQSLSGANVLTF. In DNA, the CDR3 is TGTGCCAGCAGCGCGATCCCCGGACAGTCCCTCTCTGGGGCCAACGTCCTGACTTTC.